In its sample, the clone carrying this TCR beta chain was seen a few times. This sample was included in a study of T-cell memory formation after mild COVID-19. There are 15 residues in the CDR3. Germline V CDR1 and CDR2: SGHRS, YFSETQ. The junction had 3 bases not matched to a gene; V was cut back by 1 base and J by 2 bases. From the 5' RACE reads, TCRdb called clonotypes with MiXCR, one entry per CDR3 protein. The sample records fewer than 110,000 distinct CDR3 sequences, under 15% being singletons. Sequencing was done on a sample of PBMCs or a T cell subset sorted from them (not recorded which). This chain links TRBV5-1 with TRBJ2-5, with 9 bases lining up with TRBD2. The TCR sequence derives from a man in his late teens or twenties who had mild COVID-19 (a few samples of this study predate the infection). Cell type and time point are not known. CDR3 loop: CASSLYLAGQETQYF. The DNA of the CDR3 is TGCGCCAGCAGCTTGTACCTAGCGGGGCAAGAGACCCAGTACTTC.